The sequence of this T cell receptor beta chain was determined in a study of blood T cell repertoires in COVID-19. Overall study context: From the United States, Italy and Spain came samples of acute and convalescent COVID-19. Sources were T cells, B-cell-depleted T cells, or PBMCs; the material itself was cDNA or gDNA.

In the authors' workflow: Amplification of reference gene primers was used by the study to estimate nucleated cell counts. The repertoire was sequenced with immunoSEQ multiplex PCR; TCRdb's copy has only in-frame clones and lacks some. V and J calls and clone size are copied from that table; D and trimming were computed from the DNA. The table shows 250,000 to 300,000 clones, with approximately 90% occurring only once. The germline V gene has CDR1 PRHDT and CDR2 FYEKMQ (reference sequence). CDR3 length: 14 amino acids. The trim removed 5 bases at V and 3 bases at J, leaving 5 bases unmatched. Specimen: peripheral blood. The sequence derives from a woman between 35 and 50 years old with acute or convalescent COVID-19. The V and J genes are TRBV13 and TRBJ2-3; 7 bases fit TRBD2. CDR3: CASSHGGSTDTQYF. CDR3 DNA sequence: TGTGCCAGCAGCCACGGGGGGTCGACAGATACGCAGTATTTT.